The T cell receptor (beta chain) under discussion was sequenced for a study of blood T cell repertoires in COVID-19. Study information: PBMCs, B-cell-depleted T cells, or T cells provided the cDNA or gDNA that made up the material.

Followed longitudinally, the Seattle patients had been enrolled during active infection. Original methodology: Reference gene primer amplification gave nucleated cell count estimates. Libraries were prepared by immunoSEQ multiplex PCR; TCRdb keeps only in-frame clonotypes and omits some of them. D and trimming come from the DNA, and the V and J calls and clone size come from that table. This sample has 300,000 to 350,000 clones; 80% to 95% occur once, and the top ten carry roughly 6.8%. The source of this sequence is a young woman with COVID-19, enrolled during active disease. Sequences were obtained from peripheral blood.

The CDR3 is CSVVLAEMATDTQYF. DNA of the CDR3: TGCAGCGTAGTTTTAGCGGAGATGGCCACAGATACGCAGTATTTT. This chain connects TRBV29-1 to TRBJ2-3; D may be TRBD2 (6 bases). V lost 6 bases and J lost 2, with 18 bases in between. The V gene's germline CDR1 is SQVTM and CDR2 ANQGSEA. CDR3 length: 15 residues.